A selection of T cell receptor beta chains follows, all from one sample in a study of CXCR3-negative and CXCR3-positive naive CD8 T cells. TCRdb re-called the 5' RACE reads and gives one entry per CDR3 protein, without DNA. The sample table sets out some 130,000 distinct CDR3 sequences. Sequenced: naive CXCR3- CD8+ T cells from blood. The receptor source for this set is a human donor in good health. Some clones in this sample may be carry-over from other donors' samples. Each CDR3 is given with its conserved first and last residue.

J	V	CDR3
TRBJ2-7	TRBV7-6	CASSLAVAGVSSYEQYF
TRBJ2-7	TRBV7-9	CASSLVGGGPSYEQYF
TRBJ2-7	TRBV5-1	CASSLEEGAFYEQYF
TRBJ2-1	TRBV10-1	CASSDYTGTGEVDEQFF
TRBJ2-7	TRBV12-3/TRBV12-4	CASSLRERYEQYF
TRBJ2-6	TRBV27	CASSLAGANVLTF
TRBJ2-1	TRBV12-3/TRBV12-4	CASSFASGVLNEQFF
TRBJ2-3	TRBV7-3	CASSSSGGAVADTQYF
TRBJ2-1	TRBV20-1	CSARGDRESYNEQFF
TRBJ2-7	TRBV20-1	CSAPDREAGEQYF
TRBJ2-2	TRBV2	CASSEGQGPGELFF
TRBJ2-1	TRBV4-1	CASSLERAGPLYNEQFF
TRBJ2-3	TRBV4-3	CASSQELSGGGGALHTQYF
TRBJ2-7	TRBV13	CASSSSPRNYEQYF
TRBJ2-7	TRBV7-8	CASSLVVFEQYF
TRBJ1-5	TRBV6-5	CASSLTGNQPQHF
TRBJ2-7	TRBV29-1	CSVRRDSTLQYF
TRBJ2-7	TRBV12-3/TRBV12-4	CASSPDWGQGADEQYF
TRBJ2-3	TRBV7-8	CASSFPGQSTDTQYF
TRBJ1-1	TRBV19	CASSMSAAMNTEAFF
TRBJ2-7	TRBV28	CASSPLGLAGAYEQYF
TRBJ2-3	TRBV7-9	CASSVLVETQYF
TRBJ2-1	TRBV6-7	CASSFGQGSFERYNEQFF
TRBJ1-2	TRBV29-1	CSVVYGLGYTF
TRBJ2-1	TRBV7-9	CASSSIAGGNNEQFF
TRBJ2-7	TRBV20-1	CGATGTLEVEQYF
TRBJ2-1	TRBV9	CASSPDSDNEQFF
TRBJ2-7	TRBV5-1	CASAMEALLAGEGYEQYF
TRBJ2-1	TRBV5-1	CASSLEGSGSSYNEQFF
TRBJ2-7	TRBV29-1	CSVEGGLAGDYEQYF
TRBJ2-7	TRBV12-3/TRBV12-4	CASSFGGGAYEQYF
TRBJ1-1	TRBV11-2	CASSDWTGVAGAFF
TRBJ1-1	TRBV6-5	CASSSWTGAEAFF
TRBJ1-2	TRBV5-6	CASSRGQNYGYTF
TRBJ2-1	TRBV6-5	CASSPSGTGLIYEQFF
TRBJ2-7	TRBV19	CASSADDVPPYEQYF
TRBJ2-5	TRBV29-1	CSVDPPGTGGEETQYF
TRBJ1-5	TRBV29-1	CSVALATDSNQPQHF
TRBJ2-7	TRBV28	CASSPRTASSYEQYF
TRBJ2-2	TRBV20-1	CSARDHETSAGELFF
TRBJ2-4	TRBV7-9	CASSFNPIQGVGDIQYF
TRBJ2-7	TRBV28	CASSRDRTNSYEQYF
TRBJ1-2	TRBV12-3/TRBV12-4	CAGSDSDGYTF
TRBJ2-3	TRBV29-1	CSVEEGQRADTQYF
TRBJ1-3	TRBV12-3/TRBV12-4	CANRLTGGNSGNTIYF
TRBJ2-7	TRBV9	CASSVGPARYEQYF
TRBJ2-7	TRBV6-5	CASSYSAGAAYEQYF
TRBJ2-6	TRBV19	CASSVQLSGANVLTF
TRBJ2-7	TRBV28	CASTPRDHPSYEQYF
TRBJ2-1	TRBV14	CASSQEMGASYNEQFF
TRBJ2-3	TRBV7-6	CASSLARGEPYTQYF
TRBJ2-1	TRBV7-2	CASSPDEREKGLPYNEQFF
TRBJ2-5	TRBV29-1	CSVRSGYQETQYF
TRBJ2-7	TRBV4-3	CASSSNEGEQYF
TRBJ2-7	TRBV28	CASSPMTPSATNSYEQYF